This T cell receptor (beta chain) appears in the sequencing data of a study of cytomegalovirus exposure and HLA in healthy donors. Study-wide findings and caveats: Sequencing probably produced one cluster of sequence variants that were highly shared.

A word on this clone: Its antigen is not known.

PCR involved 60 Vbeta and 13 Jbeta primers. Sequenced by immunoSEQ multiplex PCR; TCRdb stores in-frame clones only, minus some. There are approximately 150,000 clones in the sample; 65% to 90% occur only once, and around 10% lies in the top ten. The sequence was obtained from a man over 45 in good health and CMV-seropositive. The source material was PBMCs.

The CDR3 loop is CASSPETGRETQYF. For the CDR3, the DNA is TGTGCCAGCTCACCAGAGACAGGGAGGGAGACCCAGTACTTC. V is TRBV18 and J is TRBJ2-5, with a weak D call TRBD1 (7 bases). The CDR3 runs to 14 residues. Germline V CDR1 and CDR2: KGHSH, LQKENI. Trimming removed 2 bases at V and 5 bases at J, with 12 bases between.